These 6 T cell receptor beta chains came from one sample sequenced in a study of T cell responses to AZD1222 COVID-19 vaccine. Sequenced by immunoSEQ multiplex PCR; TCRdb stores in-frame clones only, minus some. The sample lists over 65,000 clones; approximately 87% were seen once. Material: peripheral blood, obtained on day 0 of AZD1222 vaccination. The receptors were sampled from an adult in good health.

The genes are TRBV19 and TRBJ1-5; D unclear. The CDR3 runs to 16 residues. Germline V CDR1 and CDR2: LNHDA, SQIVND (reference sequence). V shed 5 bases and J shed 0 bases, with 14 bases lying between them. CDR3 residues: CASSPGRFYSNQPQHF. CDR3 in DNA: TGTGCCAGTAGTCCCGGACGTTTTTATAGCAATCAGCCCCAGCATTTT.

CDR3 protein: CASSQDPAGGQSKNIQYF. In nucleotides, the CDR3 is TGCGCCAGCAGCCAAGATCCGGCGGGGGGTCAGTCGAAAAACATTCAGTACTTC. The V and J genes are TRBV4-1 and TRBJ2-4; 8 positions agree with TRBD2. Germline CDR1 reads MGHRA; CDR2 reads YSYEKL. After removal of 0 bases from V and 4 bases from J, the junction contained 11 bases not matched to a gene. The CDR3 loop spans 18 amino acids.

This chain connects TRBV28 to TRBJ2-3; 10 nucleotides line up with TRBD2. There are 16 residues in the CDR3. V trimming: 6 bases; J trimming: 4 bases; junction bases outside the gene matches: 10. The germline V gene encodes CDR1 MDHEN and CDR2 SYDVKM. The CDR3 DNA sequence: TGTGCCAGCAGAGGGGTAGAGCGGGGGGGAGCAGATACGCAGTATTTT. Its protein product is CASRGVERGGADTQYF. The full variable domain, rest sourced from reference TRBV28 and TRBJ2-3, is DVKVTQSSRYLVKRTGEKVFLECVQDMDHENMFWYRQDPGLGLRLIYFSYDVKMKEKGDIPEGYSVSREKKERFSLILESASTNQTSMYLCASRGVERGGADTQYFGPGTRLTVL.

This sequence joins TRBV3-1 (or the pseudogene TRBV3-2) and TRBJ2-1; 12 positions agree with TRBD2. In germline, CDR1 is LGHDT, CDR2 YNNKEL (reference sequence). V dropped 4 bases and J dropped 2; count of bases not matched to a gene: 3. The CDR3 contains 16 residues. The CDR3: CASSPRTSGTYNEQFF. Here the CDR3 DNA reads TGTGCCAGCAGCCCCCGGACTAGCGGGACCTACAATGAGCAGTTCTTC.

This chain links TRBV28 with TRBJ2-2, with D possibly being TRBD1 (5 bases). The CDR3 covers 13 residues. Germline V gene sequence: CDR1 MDHEN, CDR2 SYDVKM. The V gene lost 6 bases and the J gene lost 9 bases, with 14 bases spanning the gap. Here the CDR3 DNA reads TGTGCCAGCAGATTTAGTCAGGGTAGGGAGCTGTTTTTT. It yields the protein CASRFSQGRELFF.

V and J are TRBV6-5 and TRBJ1-2; D gene uncertain. The germline V gene encodes CDR1 MNHEY and CDR2 SVGAGI. The CDR3 totals 15 residues. The V gene lost 5 bases and the J gene lost 2 bases, with 15 bases spanning the gap. CDR3 bases: TGTGCCAGCAGTCCCGGGCGCAGTCCCAACTATGGCTACACCTTC. This codes for CASSPGRSPNYGYTF.